This passage covers 31 T cell receptor beta chains from one sample sequenced in a study of T cells in Graves' hyperthyroidism and ophthalmopathy. The CDR3 regions of TCR beta were amplified from RNA transcripts. A set of HTBI primers served as the primers for a first-round RT-PCR of the TCR CDR3. TCRdb reprocessed the multiplex PCR reads via MiXCR and lists one record per CDR3 protein. The table includes 350,000 to 400,000 distinct CDR3 sequences, 15% detected once. Input material: blood. The receptors were gathered from a woman in her thirties with Graves' hyperthyroidism.

This clonotype was counted only a few times. This rearrangement joins TRBV15 to TRBJ2-5, with TRBD1 matching 7 bases. The CDR3 contains 14 residues. Germline lookup yields CDR1 LNHNV and CDR2 YYDKDF (reference sequence). The V segment lost 4 bases and the J segment 1 base; nucleotides outside the gene matches: 3. CDR3 DNA: TGTGCCACCAGCAACGACAGGGTCCAAGAGACCCAGTACTTC. This gives the protein CATSNDRVQETQYF.

This clonotype was observed at least ten times. The genes are TRBV12-3 or TRBV12-4 and TRBJ1-4, with D maybe TRBD1 (5 bases). Trimming removed 4 bases at V and 8 bases at J, with 14 bases between. CDR3 length equals 14 residues. This CDR3 is CASSSRQGREKLFF. The CDR3 DNA reads TGTGCCAGCAGTTCACGTCAGGGAAGAGAAAAACTGTTTTTT.

To note about this clonotype: At one end, the junction sequence differs from germline, possibly due to a read error. V gene TRBV4-1 combines with J gene TRBJ2-5; tentatively, D is TRBD2 (6 bases). This CDR3 region has 17 residues. The V gene's germline CDR1 is MGHRA and CDR2 YSYEKL. CDR3 region: CAGSQVQTGANQETQYF. The CDR3, as DNA: TGCGCCGGCAGCCAAGTCCAAACGGGAGCAAACCAAGAGACCCAGTACTTC.

This clonotype was seen a handful of times. The CDR3 loop is CSVVYTQGQPQHF. Written as DNA, the CDR3 is TGCAGCGTTGTGTACACCCAGGGGCAGCCCCAGCATTTT. The J gene is TRBJ1-5, the V gene TRBV29-1, with D perhaps matching TRBD1 (6 bases). CDR1 is SQVTM, CDR2 ANQGSEA, per germline. V was pared by 4 bases and J by 7 bases, with 14 bases between. The CDR3 covers 13 residues.

The V and J genes are TRBV19 and TRBJ1-5, with D tentatively TRBD1 (5 bases). The CDR3 is 13 amino acids. Germline assignment: CDR1 LNHDA and CDR2 SQIVND (reference sequence). Trimming left V 10 bases short and J 1 base short, with 11 bases between. CDR3 loop: CATAQESNQPQHF. In DNA form, the CDR3 reads TGTGCCACCGCACAGGAAAGCAATCAGCCCCAGCATTTT.

This clonotype was detected only a few times. The V and J genes are TRBV20-1 and TRBJ2-1, with 9 bases identical to TRBD1. Germline V lookup: CDR1 DFQATT, CDR2 SNEGSKA (reference sequence). V lost 5 bases, J lost 8 bases, and 10 bases stayed unmatched. The CDR3 is 14 amino acids. The CDR3 DNA reads as TGCAGTGCTCCTCGGACAGGGGCGTGGGATGAGCAGTTCTTC. Encoded protein: CSAPRTGAWDEQFF.

This clonotype occurred many times. V gene TRBV6-1 combines with J gene TRBJ1-1; no clear D. Trimming left V 5 bases short and J 1 base short, with 8 bases between. Germline V gene data show CDR1 as MNHNS and CDR2 as SASEGT. The CDR3 runs to 13 residues. CDR3 sequence: CASSLQQNTEAFF. The CDR3 coding sequence is TGTGCCAGCAGTTTACAGCAGAACACTGAAGCTTTCTTT.

This clonotype was observed many times. V gene TRBV24-1 combines with J gene TRBJ2-1; 11 bases agree with TRBD2. CDR1 and CDR2 from the germline V gene are KGHDR and SFDVKD. CDR3 length: 16 residues. Trimming at V came to 1 base and at J to 3 bases, leaving 1 base not matched to a gene. CDR3 coding DNA: TGTGCCACCAGTGATTTTGGACTAGCGGGCTACAATGAGCAGTTCTTC. Translation: CATSDFGLAGYNEQFF.

This clonotype was detected ten times or more. V and J are TRBV20-1 and TRBJ1-5; D is unresolved. This CDR3 has 14 amino acids. Trimming pared 1 base from V and 3 bases from J, leaving 10 bases between. CDR1 is DFQATT, CDR2 SNEGSKA, per germline (reference sequence). CDR3 DNA sequence: TGCAGTGCTAGAGCCCAGGAGTTCAATCAGCCCCAGCATTTT. Translation: CSARAQEFNQPQHF.

The sample holds many counts of this clonotype. The V call is TRBV5-1, the J call TRBJ1-2, with TRBD1 matching 8 bases. This CDR3 is built from 12 residues. The V gene end was trimmed by 6 bases and the J gene end by 6 bases; junction bases not matched to a gene: 4. Germline V gene data show CDR1 as SGHRS and CDR2 as YFSETQ. Here the CDR3 DNA reads TGCGCCAGCAAGACAGGGGCAAATGGCTACACCTTC. As protein: CASKTGANGYTF.

This clonotype has at least ten counts. This sequence joins TRBV28 and TRBJ2-7; 16 nucleotides line up with TRBD2. Trimming took 4 bases from V and 2 from J; bases not matched to a gene: 11. The CDR3 contains 19 residues. Looked up from germline, CDR1 is MDHEN and CDR2 is SYDVKM. The CDR3 region has the DNA TGTGCCAGCAGTTCGCCGGGACTAGCGGGAGGGTCCCCCACCTACGAGCAGTACTTC. This sequence encodes CASSSPGLAGGSPTYEQYF.

This clonotype was counted ten times or more. The chain is built from TRBV28 and TRBJ2-6, with D perhaps TRBD1 (5 bases). Germline-derived CDR1 and CDR2 are MDHEN and SYDVKM. Trimming left V 3 bases short and J 0 bases short, with 12 bases between. The CDR3 contains 17 residues. This CDR3 reads CASSFGASYSGANVLTF. CDR3 bases: TGTGCCAGCAGTTTTGGGGCCAGTTACTCTGGGGCCAACGTCCTGACTTTC.

The rearrangement joins TRBV5-4 to TRBJ2-3; 10 positions match TRBD2. V shed 1 base, J shed 3 bases, and the junction held 8 bases outside the gene matches. This CDR3 has 17 amino acids. Germline-derived CDR1 and CDR2 are SGHNT and YYREEE (reference sequence). CDR3 DNA: TGTGCCAGCAGCTTGTCGGTAGGGACTAGCGCGACAGATACGCAGTATTTT. Translated, it gives CASSLSVGTSATDTQYF. The full variable domain, rest sourced from reference TRBV5-4 and TRBJ2-3, is ETGVTQSPTHLIKTRGQQVTLRCSSQSGHNTVSWYQQALGQGPQFIFQYYREEENGRGNFPPRFSGLQFPNYSSELNVNALELDDSALYLCASSLSVGTSATDTQYFGPGTRLTVL.

This clonotype was counted at least ten times. The chain combines TRBV3-1 with TRBJ1-5; D may be TRBD1 (6 bases). The V end lost 4 bases, the J end lost 3 bases, and 10 bases lay between the germline ends. The length of the CDR3 is 14 residues. The germline CDR1 and CDR2 sequences are LGHDT and YNNKEL (reference sequence). CDR3 sequence reads: CASSLGQLNQPQHF. For the CDR3, the DNA is TGTGCCAGCAGCCTCGGACAGCTCAATCAGCCCCAGCATTTT.

V usage is TRBV5-1 and J usage is TRBJ2-4; 8 positions agree with TRBD2. The V segment lost 2 bases and the J segment 3 bases; nucleotides outside the gene matches: 4. From germline, CDR1 is SGHRS and CDR2 YFSETQ. The CDR3 is 15 amino acids. The CDR3 sequence is CASSFSGELKNIQYF. In DNA, the CDR3 is TGCGCCAGCAGCTTTAGCGGGGAACTCAAAAACATTCAGTACTTC.

Ten or more counts support this clonotype. V is TRBV2 and J is TRBJ2-3; no definite D call. V shed 4 bases and J shed 3 bases, with 5 bases lying between them. The CDR3 extends over 12 amino acids. The germline CDR1 and CDR2 sequences are SNHLY and FYNNEI. The CDR3 DNA reads TGTGCCAGCAGTGTCTGGACAGATACGCAGTATTTT. Residues: CASSVWTDTQYF. Looking up the rest from reference TRBV2 and TRBJ2-3 gives the full variable domain: EPEVTQTPSHQVTQMGQEVILRCVPISNHLYFYWYRQILGQKVEFLVSFYNNEISEKSEIFDDQFSVERPDGSNFTLKIRSTKLEDSAMYFCASSVWTDTQYFGPGTRLTVL.

This clonotype was seen a handful of times. The CDR3 is CASSFLILNQPQHF. CDR3 DNA sequence: TGTGCCAGCAGTTTTCTCATCCTCAATCAGCCCCAGCATTTT. The chain has TRBV27 and TRBJ1-5; D not certain. Per the germline V gene, CDR1 is MNHEY and CDR2 is SMNVEV (reference sequence). The V end was cut by 3 bases, the J end by 3 bases, with 9 bases between. The CDR3 has 14 amino acids.

This clonotype was picked up many times. The V and J genes are TRBV3-1 and TRBJ2-3, with D perhaps TRBD1 (6 bases). V was shortened by 4 bases and J by 2 bases, with 16 bases between the two germline ends. This CDR3 has 16 amino acids. Germline V gives CDR1 LGHDT, CDR2 YNNKEL (reference sequence). The CDR3 sequence is CASSRRTDEPTDTQYF. The CDR3 DNA reads as TGTGCCAGCAGCCGAAGGACAGATGAGCCCACAGATACGCAGTATTTT.

The CDR3 reads CSARAQMLAKNIQYF. In nucleotides, the CDR3 is TGCAGTGCTAGAGCCCAGATGCTAGCCAAAAACATTCAGTACTTC. The chain is built from TRBV20-1 and TRBJ2-4; D remains unclear. Germline CDR1 reads DFQATT; CDR2 reads SNEGSKA (reference sequence). V gave up 1 base and J gave up 0 bases, with 10 bases separating them. The CDR3 has 15 residues.

As for this clonotype: A much larger clone lies a single base off, so this may be a read error. The V gene is TRBV30, the J gene TRBJ1-5, with 7 nucleotides matching TRBD1. Germline trimming cut 0 bases from V and 9 bases from J; bases unmatched to any gene: 5. This CDR3 spans 13 amino acids. Germline lookup yields CDR1 GTSNPN and CDR2 SVGIG (reference sequence). CDR3 protein: CAWSVSTGRPQHF. The CDR3 DNA reads as TGTGCCTGGAGTGTATCGACAGGGCGGCCCCAGCATTTT.

This clonotype was recorded a few times. The chain links TRBV7-3 to TRBJ2-1; a possible D gene is TRBD2 (5 bases). The CDR3 is 15 amino acids. V dropped 6 bases and J dropped 4 bases, with 16 bases sitting between them. Germline CDR1 reads SGHTA; CDR2 reads FQGTGA. In DNA form, the CDR3 reads TGTGCCAGCAGTTTGAACTTCGGGGTTTACAATGAGCAGTTCTTC. This translates into CASSLNFGVYNEQFF.

This clonotype was detected many times. The rearrangement joins TRBV6-1 to TRBJ2-5, with 7 bases lining up with TRBD1. Germline CDR1 and CDR2: MNHNS and SASEGT. This CDR3 region has 15 residues. J was trimmed by 5 bases and V by 5 bases; bases with no gene match: 11. CDR3 sequence: CASSSGQAVRETQYF. Here the CDR3 DNA reads TGTGCCAGCAGTTCCGGACAGGCCGTCCGCGAGACCCAGTACTTC.

The sample holds a few counts of this clonotype. The chain couples TRBV20-1 to TRBJ1-5, with D hard to call. CDR1 is DFQATT, CDR2 SNEGSKA, per germline (reference sequence). V lost 2 bases, J lost 3 bases, and 11 bases lay in between. The CDR3 contains 14 residues. This CDR3 is CSARTGSTNQPQHF. The CDR3 bases are TGCAGTGCTAGAACGGGGTCCACCAATCAGCCCCAGCATTTT.

This rearrangement joins TRBV7-2 to TRBJ2-4, with 9 nucleotides matching TRBD2. Germline CDR1 and CDR2: SGHTA and FQGNSA. V lost 5 bases to trimming and J lost 6 bases; unmatched junction nucleotides: 5. This CDR3 spans 14 amino acids. The CDR3 is CASSSSGSRNIQYF. In nucleotides, the CDR3 is TGTGCCAGCAGCAGTAGCGGGAGTCGAAACATTCAGTACTTC.

This clonotype was seen once. A much larger clonotype is one base distant, so this may be a read error. This sequence joins TRBV28 and TRBJ1-4, with D unclear. The germline V and J ends were trimmed by 3 bases and 8 bases, with 25 bases remaining between them. This CDR3 is built from 18 residues. CDR1 is MDHEN and CDR2 is SYDVKM in the germline V gene. The CDR3 protein is CASSFNPAKGGIGEKLFF. The CDR3 coding sequence is TGTGCCAGCAGTTTTAACCCCGCCAAAGGAGGGATTGGCGAAAAACTGTTTTTT.

The rearrangement joins TRBV28 to TRBJ1-1; no clear D gene. Germline V gene data show CDR1 as MDHEN and CDR2 as SYDVKM. The CDR3 consists of 11 residues. V was shortened by 5 bases and J by 8 bases, with 9 bases between the two germline ends. The CDR3 region is CASSPKREAFF. CDR3 DNA: TGTGCCAGCAGTCCCAAGCGGGAAGCTTTCTTT.

This clonotype was detected many times. The rearrangement uses TRBV6-2 or TRBV6-3 and TRBJ2-1, with D perhaps matching TRBD2 (6 bases). Trimming left V 7 bases short and J 4 bases short, with 17 bases between. Germline V gives CDR1 MNHEY, CDR2 SVGEGT. The CDR3 runs 15 residues. CDR3 bases: TGTGCCAGCATCCCAAGGGCTAGCGTGTACAATGAGCAGTTCTTC. Protein sequence: CASIPRASVYNEQFF.

Many counts were recorded for this clonotype. This sequence joins TRBV6-5 and TRBJ2-5, with TRBD2 matching over 7 bases. The CDR3 runs to 14 residues. Germline V lookup: CDR1 MNHEY, CDR2 SVGAGI. The trim removed 2 bases at V and 1 base at J, leaving 1 base unmatched. The CDR3 spells CASSYGTIQETQYF. The DNA for the CDR3 is TGTGCCAGCAGTTACGGGACTATCCAAGAGACCCAGTACTTC.

In its sample, this clonotype was seen many times. The chain couples TRBV3-1 to TRBJ2-1, with D hard to call. Looked up from germline, CDR1 is LGHDT and CDR2 is YNNKEL (reference sequence). Trimming cost V 4 bases and J 5 bases, with 9 bases left between them. The CDR3 has 13 amino acids. The CDR3 region is CASSPDGHNEQFF. The CDR3 nucleotides are TGTGCCAGCAGCCCGGACGGACACAATGAGCAGTTCTTC.

The chain employs TRBV30 and TRBJ2-5, with D perhaps TRBD1 (6 bases). Germline CDR1 and CDR2: GTSNPN and SVGIG (reference sequence). CDR3 size: 12 residues. V was trimmed by 0 bases and J by 13 bases, leaving 15 bases between them. The CDR3 protein is CAWSVGTFNPYF. In DNA, the CDR3 is TGTGCCTGGAGTGTAGGGACATTCAATCCGTACTTC.

This clonotype was seen a few times. The CDR3 sequence is CSARLAGNTGELFF. CDR3 sequence (DNA): TGCAGTGCTAGACTAGCGGGGAACACCGGGGAGCTGTTTTTT. The V call is TRBV20-1, the J call TRBJ2-2; 8 nucleotides agree with TRBD2. Germline CDR1 is DFQATT and CDR2 is SNEGSKA (reference sequence). The CDR3 is made up of 14 amino acids. The J segment lost 1 base and the V segment lost 2 bases, leaving 0 bases of the junction unmatched.